Shown below are 30 T cell receptor beta chains from a single sample sequenced in a study of beta chain features in type 1 diabetes. Sequenced material consisted of expressed TCRB transcripts (all of the isolated RNA was reverse transcribed). Produced via immunoSEQ multiplex PCR; TCRdb's table is partial and in-frame only. Among hundreds of thousands of clones, roughly 13% were seen once, and the ten largest hold approximately 0.038%. Sample: naive CD4+ T cells from blood. All receptors come from a young man in good health.

The chain carries TRBV6-4 and TRBJ1-6; D is unresolved. Per the germline V gene, CDR1 is MRHNA and CDR2 is SNTAGT. CDR3 length: 11 residues. Between the trimmed V and J ends, which lost 11 bases and 10 bases, there was a span of 12 bases. CDR3 nucleotides: TGTGCCGCTACGAGCGGCTCACCCCTCCACTTT. Its translation: CAATSGSPLHF.

This chain joins TRBV6-5 and TRBJ1-4; tentatively, D is TRBD1 (5 bases). V dropped 0 bases and J dropped 8 bases, with 16 bases sitting between them. Germline values: CDR1 MNHEY, CDR2 SVGAGI. The CDR3 runs 16 residues. CDR3 sequence: CASSYSILGGGEKLFF. The CDR3 DNA reads TGTGCCAGCAGTTACTCGATTCTGGGGGGAGGGGAAAAACTGTTTTTT.

V and J are TRBV2 and TRBJ2-7; D may match TRBD1 or TRBD2 (5 bases each). The V end was cut by 6 bases, the J end by 3 bases, with 12 bases between. This CDR3 spans 13 amino acids. Germline assignment: CDR1 SNHLY and CDR2 FYNNEI. The CDR3 DNA reads TGTGCCAGCAGAGGGGAGACAAACTACGAGCAGTACTTC. As protein: CASRGETNYEQYF.

The table lists this clone with a few counts. The J gene is TRBJ2-1, the V gene TRBV2; 14 nucleotides match TRBD2. This CDR3 is built from 15 residues. Trimming at V came to 6 bases and at J to 8 bases, leaving 6 bases not matched to a gene. CDR1 SNHLY and CDR2 FYNNEI come from the germline V gene. For the CDR3, the DNA is TGTGCCAGCAGAGCCGGGACTAGCGGGAGTTATGAGCAGTTCTTC. Translation gives CASRAGTSGSYEQFF.

CDR3 residues: CASRWGNTQYF. The CDR3 nucleotides are TGTGCCAGTCGGTGGGGGAACACGCAGTATTTT. The V gene is TRBV19, the J gene TRBJ2-3; perhaps D is TRBD1 or TRBD2 (5 bases each). This CDR3 spans 11 amino acids. The germline CDR1 and CDR2 sequences are LNHDA and SQIVND (reference sequence). Trimming took 8 bases from V and 9 from J, leaving 12 bases between them.

This clone has more than one count but fewer than ten. The rearrangement joins TRBV7-4 to TRBJ2-5; no clear D gene. The germline V gene has CDR1 SGHVT and CDR2 SQSDAQ. The CDR3 sequence is 15 residues long. Trimming took 0 bases from V and 5 from J, leaving 13 bases between them. The CDR3 DNA sequence: TGTGCCAGCAGCTTAGCGCGAGTCGGCGCGGAGACCCAGTACTTC. It specifies CASSLARVGAETQYF.

This clone was detected only a few times. This sequence joins TRBV29-1 and TRBJ2-1; D remains unclear. Trimming left V 3 bases short and J 2 bases short, with 20 bases between. The CDR3 covers 17 residues. Germline lookup yields CDR1 SQVTM and CDR2 ANQGSEA. CDR3 DNA sequence: TGCAGCGTTGACCTTGGCATTAGTGGCCTAACCTACAATGAGCAGTTCTTC. Its protein product is CSVDLGISGLTYNEQFF.

This clone occurred a few times. The rearrangement links TRBV5-6 to TRBJ2-7; 12 nucleotides align to TRBD2. Per the germline V gene, CDR1 is SGHDT and CDR2 is YYEEEE. V was clipped by 1 base and J by 5 bases; unmatched bases: 7. The CDR3 spans 16 residues. The CDR3 spells CASSLYELAGGHEQYV. DNA of the CDR3: TGTGCCAGCAGCTTGTACGAACTAGCGGGGGGTCACGAGCAGTACGTC.

The V and J genes are TRBV6-4 and TRBJ2-1, with D maybe TRBD2 (5 bases). Trimming pared 9 bases from V and 5 bases from J, leaving 20 bases between. The CDR3 covers 15 residues. The germline V gene has CDR1 MRHNA and CDR2 SNTAGT. CDR3 DNA sequence: TGTGCCAGTAGTTTTGAGGGATGGAATAACAATGAGCAGTTCTTC. As protein: CASSFEGWNNNEQFF.

There are a few counts of this clone. The chain has TRBV9 and TRBJ2-1; D remains ambiguous. The CDR3 sequence is 11 residues long. Between the trimmed V and J ends, which lost 2 bases and 8 bases, there was a span of 5 bases. CDR1 is SGDLS, CDR2 YYNGEE, per germline. CDR3 residues: CASSVHHEQFF. The CDR3 nucleotides read TGTGCCAGCAGCGTGCACCATGAGCAGTTCTTC.

The J gene is TRBJ1-1, the V gene TRBV15; TRBD1 aligns across 7 bases. The V and J ends lost 4 bases and 5 bases, in that order; junction bases with no gene match: 7. Germline lookup yields CDR1 LNHNV and CDR2 YYDKDF (reference sequence). This CDR3 region has 14 residues. For the CDR3, the DNA is TGTGCCACCAGCATACCAGACAGGGAAACTGAAGCTTTCTTT. This codes for CATSIPDRETEAFF.

This chain connects TRBV7-2 to TRBJ1-3; 7 bases map to TRBD1. The V gene end was trimmed by 4 bases and the J gene end by 5 bases; junction bases not matched to a gene: 5. The germline V gene encodes CDR1 SGHTA and CDR2 FQGNSA. CDR3 length equals 14 residues. DNA for the CDR3: TGTGCCAGCAGCTGGGGACAGACCAGAAACACCATATATTTT. Protein: CASSWGQTRNTIYF.

V is TRBV30 and J is TRBJ1-2; D is unresolved. The CDR3 has 16 residues. The germline V gene encodes CDR1 GTSNPN and CDR2 SVGIG (reference sequence). With 2 bases removed from V and 0 bases from J, the gap between germline ends came to 16 bases. Here the CDR3 DNA reads TGTGCCTGGAGTCTCACTTCAGCGACTACTAACTATGGCTACACCTTC. Translated, it gives CAWSLTSATTNYGYTF.

This clone showed up many times. This chain uses TRBV2 with TRBJ2-3, with D perhaps matching TRBD1 or TRBD2 (5 bases each). Trimming stripped 5 bases from V and 6 bases from J, with 12 bases between. In germline, CDR1 is SNHLY, CDR2 FYNNEI. This CDR3 contains 13 residues. The CDR3 bases are TGTGCCAGCAGTATACCGGGGCCGGATACGCAGTATTTT. It is translated as CASSIPGPDTQYF.

V and J are TRBV6-1 and TRBJ2-7; D possibly uses TRBD1 or TRBD2 (5 bases each). The CDR3 runs to 14 residues. V gave up 5 bases and J gave up 6 bases, with 17 bases separating them. Germline CDR1 MNHNS, CDR2 SASEGT. CDR3 bases: TGTGCCAGCAGTCCACGACCCCGGGGCTTCGAGCAGTACGTC. This translates into CASSPRPRGFEQYV.

This clone came up a few times. This rearrangement joins TRBV23-1 to TRBJ2-1; 9 nucleotides match TRBD2. TRBV23-1 is flagged as an ORF with uncertain function. V gave up 6 bases and J gave up 5 bases; unmatched junction bases: 14. The CDR3 has 17 residues. CDR3 in DNA: TGCGCCAGCAGCCAACAAAAATGCCTAGCGGGACACAATGAGCAGTTCTTC. Amino acids: CASSQQKCLAGHNEQFF.

The sample holds a few counts of this clone. The V gene is TRBV7-2, the J gene TRBJ1-6; D ambiguous. V was cut by 1 base and J by 6 bases, with 10 bases left in between. The V gene's germline CDR1 is SGHTA and CDR2 FQGNSA. The CDR3 length is 15 residues. The CDR3 here is CASSLGGRPNSPLHF. The CDR3 bases are TGTGCCAGCAGCTTAGGAGGGCGCCCTAATTCACCCCTCCACTTT.

This clone was counted between two and nine times. The V call is TRBV4-2, the J call TRBJ2-3; D might be TRBD2 (6 bases). The CDR3 spans 14 residues. The germline V gene encodes CDR1 LGHNA and CDR2 YNFKEQ. V gave up 3 bases and J gave up 0 bases, with 7 bases separating them. The CDR3 nucleotides read TGTGCCAGCAGCCATAGCGGTAGCACAGATACGCAGTATTTT. It specifies CASSHSGSTDTQYF.

This clone was detected only a few times. CDR3 region: CVGLAGLSYEQYV. The DNA for the CDR3 is TGTGTCGGGCTAGCGGGACTGTCCTACGAGCAGTACGTC. The chain links TRBV11-3 to TRBJ2-7; 9 nucleotides align to TRBD2. Germline values: CDR1 SGHNT, CDR2 YENEEA. The CDR3 has 13 amino acids.

CDR3 nucleotide sequence: TGTGCCATCAGTGTAGGGGTCGAGACCCAGTACTTC. Protein: CAISVGVETQYF. The chain combines TRBV10-3 with TRBJ2-5; D might be TRBD1 (5 bases). Germline assignment: CDR1 ENHRY and CDR2 SYGVKD. Trimming took 4 bases from V and 5 from J, leaving 8 bases between them. The CDR3 totals 12 residues.

The chain is built from TRBV9 and TRBJ2-5; 9 bases are shared with TRBD1. The V gene's germline CDR1 is SGDLS and CDR2 YYNGEE. The length of the CDR3 is 15 residues. V trimming: 0 bases; J trimming: 4 bases; junction bases outside the gene matches: 4. The CDR3 region is CASSVGQGDGETQYF. The CDR3 nucleotides are TGTGCCAGCAGCGTAGGACAGGGGGATGGAGAGACCCAGTACTTC. The full variable domain, rest sourced from reference TRBV9 and TRBJ2-5, is DSGVTQTPKHLITATGQRVTLRCSPRSGDLSVYWYQQSLDQGLQFLIQYYNGEERAKGNILERFSAQQFPDLHSELNLSSLELGDSALYFCASSVGQGDGETQYFGPGTRLLVL.

The chain is built from TRBV5-4 and TRBJ2-3, with TRBD2 matching 8 bases. V lost 0 bases to trimming and J lost 0 bases; unmatched junction nucleotides: 6. The germline V gene has CDR1 SGHNT and CDR2 YYREEE (reference sequence). The CDR3 spans 17 residues. CDR3 in DNA: TGTGCCAGCAGCTTGGAGCGGGGGCACTCTAGCACAGATACGCAGTATTTT. It is translated as CASSLERGHSSTDTQYF.

The gene calls are TRBV7-9 and TRBJ2-1; the D is unclear. The V and J ends lost 5 bases and 6 bases respectively, with 8 bases between them. Germline V gives CDR1 SEHNR, CDR2 FQNEAQ (reference sequence). The CDR3 spans 12 residues. This CDR3 is CASSKGPNEQFF. The CDR3 DNA reads as TGTGCCAGCAGCAAAGGCCCCAATGAGCAGTTCTTC.

The table lists this clone with a few counts. This chain links TRBV23-1 with TRBJ1-3; D is undetermined. TRBV23-1 is reported as an ORF; its role is uncertain. V lost 2 bases to trimming and J lost 0 bases, with 8 bases between them. The length of the CDR3 is 15 residues. As DNA, the CDR3 is TGCGCCAGCAGTCAAAAACAGATCTCTGGAAACACCATATATTTT. The encoded protein is CASSQKQISGNTIYF.

This clone was recorded a few times. The gene calls are TRBV7-9 and TRBJ2-1; 7 bases match TRBD1. Looked up from germline, CDR1 is SEHNR and CDR2 is FQNEAQ (reference sequence). CDR3 length: 14 amino acids. J was trimmed by 8 bases and V by 4 bases; bases with no gene match: 8. The CDR3, as DNA: TGTGCCAGCAGCTCCTCGACAGGGTTTGATGAGCAGTTCTTC. Its translation: CASSSSTGFDEQFF.

The gene calls are TRBV7-2 and TRBJ2-3; 9 nucleotides match TRBD2. The J segment lost 4 bases and the V segment lost 10 bases, leaving 15 bases of the junction unmatched. Germline-derived CDR1 and CDR2 are SGHTA and FQGNSA. The CDR3 length is 16 residues. The CDR3 bases are TGTGCCACCCGAGCGGGTCTAGCGGGGTGGTCAGATACGCAGTATTTT. Its translation is CATRAGLAGWSDTQYF.

This clone occurred a few times. The chain recombines TRBV6-1 with TRBJ2-1; D uncertain. The CDR3 has 12 residues. V was clipped by 2 bases and J by 8 bases, with 7 bases between them. Germline lookup yields CDR1 MNHNS and CDR2 SASEGT. CDR3 coding DNA: TGTGCCAGCAGTGAAAAGAGAGATGAGCAGTTCTTC. This translates into CASSEKRDEQFF.

As to this clone: At the DNA level, this CDR3 is encoded by other sequences in the same sample as well. J is TRBJ2-5 and V is TRBV18, with 12 bases lining up with TRBD2. CDR1 is KGHSH and CDR2 is LQKENI in the germline V gene. This CDR3 has 15 amino acids. The V segment lost 3 bases and the J segment 2 bases; nucleotides outside the gene matches: 1. CDR3 amino acids: CASSPGLAGQETQYF. The CDR3 DNA reads TGTGCCAGCTCACCCGGACTAGCGGGACAAGAGACCCAGTACTTC.

J is TRBJ2-5 and V is TRBV20-1; D ambiguous. CDR1 is DFQATT, CDR2 SNEGSKA, per germline (reference sequence). V gave up 5 bases and J gave up 4 bases, with 8 bases separating them. The length of the CDR3 is 11 residues. CDR3 nucleotide sequence: TGCAGTGCTCATGATGGAGAGACCCAGTACTTC. Its protein product is CSAHDGETQYF.

In its sample, this clone was seen once. The V and J genes are TRBV11-2 and TRBJ2-1; D might be TRBD2 (6 bases). The V gene lost 6 bases and the J gene lost 9 bases, with 12 bases spanning the gap. This CDR3 contains 12 residues. Germline CDR1 and CDR2: SGHAT and FQNNGV. The CDR3 DNA is TGTGCCAGCAGGAGTCGGGGACTTGAGCAGTTCTTC. It translates to CASRSRGLEQFF.